Reported below is one TCR beta chain. This clonotype has a count of ten or more. Its binding antigen is unknown. No qualities accompany the bases; no much larger clone lies one base away. The record originates from a study of T cells after yellow fever vaccination (dated by TCRdb to about 2019). The study in broad terms: Libraries from fractions with low cell numbers were prepared with the SMART-Seq v4 Ultra Low Input RNA kit. To track T-cell clones before and after primary and booster YFV17D yellow fever vaccination, bulk TCR alpha and beta repertoires were sequenced longitudinally. Two healthy male donors, one aged 18 to 29 and one aged 30 to 40 years, were included in the cohort. Blood was drawn at multiple timepoints before and after primary and secondary immunization, with bulk PBMC replicates and cell subsets isolated. The paper's findings and limits, for the study overall: Compared with the primary T-cell response, the secondary T-cell response was weaker but faster, peaking on day 5 rather than day 15. Only a couple of donors were included in the study, so the extent to which the findings can be generalized is limited. Computational filtering was required because FACS-sorted repertoires could contain abundant contaminating clonotypes from the bulk population. A small fraction of clonotypes showed up in both the CD4 and CD8 compartments, probably as a result of convergent recombination. Most clones expanded after primary vaccination were re-detected after the booster (about 95% of CD4 and about 88% of CD8), suggesting broad memory maintenance.

The treatment or condition label of this sample denotes: live attenuated yellow fever vaccine strain. PBMCs were isolated from peripheral blood using a standard Ficoll-Paque protocol. Dynabeads CD4 and CD8 positive selection kits were used to isolate CD4 and CD8 T-cell fractions. RNA was extracted with TriZol from bulk PBMCs, CD4 and CD8 fractions, and dextramer-positive and dextramer-negative fractions. TCR cDNA was made using 5'RACE template switching, a step that added a universal primer site and unique molecular identifiers. cDNA synthesis was primed from both the TCR alpha and TCR beta constant segments. Library amplification involved two PCR steps, and the second step added sample barcodes and sequencing adapters. Sequencing of the libraries was done on either Illumina HiSeq 2500 (2x100 bp) or NovaSeq (2x150 bp). On the study's bioinformatics: Demultiplexing of reads and collapsing into UMI consensus sequences were performed with MIGEC, and V(D)J alignment was carried out with MiXCR. Using edgeR on replicate PBMC samples, clonotypes were called vaccine-responding if FDR was below 0.01 and the log2 fold change was above 5 up to day 15. Bulk clonotypes were assigned CD4 or CD8 identity according to which sequenced CD4 or CD8 repertoire held them at higher abundance. Clones were called with MiXCR by TCRdb after fastp trimmed the public reads at Q25, and only in-frame beta chains were retained. CDR3 protein duplicates are merged, each entry listing the most common genes and DNA. The authors' filters were not applied to this entry. A total of about 69,000 distinct CDR3 sequences appear in this sample, 4.5% to 7.5% of them only once. Of the sample, less than 2.5% falls within the top ten clones.

Material: CD4+ T cells sorted from PBMCs, obtained around 14 days after the first yellow fever vaccination. The TCR originated in a man in his late teens or twenties who received the YFV17D yellow fever vaccine.

At the DNA level, the sequence is TGCGCCAGCAGCCAGACTAGCGGGGCGAACACCGGGGAGCTGTTTTTT. Protein translation: CASSQTSGANTGELFF. This sequence uses TRBV4-3 and TRBJ2-2, with 11 central nucleotides matching TRBD2. CDR1 and CDR2, looked up from the germline V gene, are LGHNA and YSLEER. V lost 3 bases and J lost 0 bases, and the count of bases not matched to a germline gene is 0. The CDR3, cysteine through phenylalanine, is 16 amino acids long. Only CDR3 DNA remains: 48 bases, in frame from the first base.